This T cell receptor beta chain was sequenced in a study of T-cell memory formation after mild COVID-19. Study information: The two donors had largely donor-specific TCR clusters. Study-wide findings and caveats: CD4+ bias marked clones expanding day 15 to 37, unlike balanced contracting clones.

One entry per CDR3 protein, called by TCRdb with MiXCR from the 5' RACE reads. The data contain about 180,000 distinct CDR3 sequences, roughly 18% of them singletons. CDR1 LGHDT and CDR2 YNNKEL come from the germline V gene (reference sequence). The CDR3 has 16 amino acids. The junction had 8 bases not matched to a gene; V was cut back by 0 bases and J by 7 bases. This clonotype appeared a few times. Its target is unknown. Sequenced sample: PBMCs or a T cell subset sorted from them (not recorded which). The rearrangement joins TRBV3-1 to TRBJ1-5, with 8 positions matching TRBD1. The source is a man younger than 30 who had mild COVID-19 (a few samples of this study predate the infection). Cell type and time point are not known. CDR3: CASSQDLAGGGQPQHF. DNA of the CDR3: TGTGCCAGCAGCCAAGATCTCGCAGGGGGCGGACAGCCCCAGCATTTT.